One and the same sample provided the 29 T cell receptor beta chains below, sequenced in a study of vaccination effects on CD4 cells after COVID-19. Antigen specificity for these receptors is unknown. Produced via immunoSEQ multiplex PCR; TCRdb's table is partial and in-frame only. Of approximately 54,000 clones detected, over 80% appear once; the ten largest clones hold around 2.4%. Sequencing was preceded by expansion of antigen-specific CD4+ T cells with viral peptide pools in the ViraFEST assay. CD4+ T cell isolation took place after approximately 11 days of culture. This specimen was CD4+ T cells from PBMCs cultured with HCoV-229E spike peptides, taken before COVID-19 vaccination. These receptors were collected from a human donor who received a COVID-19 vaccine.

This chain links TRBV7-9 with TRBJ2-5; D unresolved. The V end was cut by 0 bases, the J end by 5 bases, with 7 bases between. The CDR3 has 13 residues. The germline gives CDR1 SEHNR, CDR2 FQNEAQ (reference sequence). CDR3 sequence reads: CASSLAMLETQYF. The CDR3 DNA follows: TGTGCCAGCAGCTTAGCGATGCTGGAGACCCAGTACTTC.

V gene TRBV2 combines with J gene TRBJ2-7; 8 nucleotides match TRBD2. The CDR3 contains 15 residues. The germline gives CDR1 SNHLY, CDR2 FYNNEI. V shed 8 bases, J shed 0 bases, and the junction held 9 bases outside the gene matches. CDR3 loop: CASYPGGARSYEQYV. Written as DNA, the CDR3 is TGTGCCAGCTACCCGGGGGGGGCTCGCTCCTACGAGCAGTACGTC.

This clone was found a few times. CDR3 nucleotide sequence: TGTGCCAGCAGTGAAGGGAGAGGTGGCTACACCTTC. Translating it yields CASSEGRGGYTF. The V gene is TRBV6-1, the J gene TRBJ1-2; D gene ambiguous. In germline, CDR1 is MNHNS, CDR2 SASEGT. CDR3 length: 12 residues. The ends were cut back, 1 base at V and 7 bases at J, with 7 bases in the middle.

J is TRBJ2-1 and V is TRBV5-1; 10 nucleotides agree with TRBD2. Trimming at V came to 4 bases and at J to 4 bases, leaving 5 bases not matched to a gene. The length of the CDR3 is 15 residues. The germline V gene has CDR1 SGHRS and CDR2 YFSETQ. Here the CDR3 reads CASSPRTSGYNEQFF. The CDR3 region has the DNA TGCGCCAGCAGCCCAAGGACTAGCGGATACAATGAGCAGTTCTTC. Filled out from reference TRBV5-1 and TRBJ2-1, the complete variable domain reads KAGVTQTPRYLIKTRGQQVTLSCSPISGHRSVSWYQQTPGQGLQFLFEYFSETQRNKGNFPGRFSGRQFSNSRSEMNVSTLELGDSALYLCASSPRTSGYNEQFFGPGTRLTVL.

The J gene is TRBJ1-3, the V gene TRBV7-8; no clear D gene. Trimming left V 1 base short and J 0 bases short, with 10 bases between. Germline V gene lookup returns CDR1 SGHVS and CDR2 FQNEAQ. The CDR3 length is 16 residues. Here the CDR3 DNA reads TGTGCCAGCAGCTTAGTAACGGGGATCTCTGGAAACACCATATATTTT. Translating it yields CASSLVTGISGNTIYF.

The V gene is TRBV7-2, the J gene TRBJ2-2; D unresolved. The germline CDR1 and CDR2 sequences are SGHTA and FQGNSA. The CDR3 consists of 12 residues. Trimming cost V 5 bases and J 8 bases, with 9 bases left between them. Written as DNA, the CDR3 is TGTGCCAGCAGCCTCTTCTGGGGGGAGCTGTTTTTT. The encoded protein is CASSLFWGELFF.

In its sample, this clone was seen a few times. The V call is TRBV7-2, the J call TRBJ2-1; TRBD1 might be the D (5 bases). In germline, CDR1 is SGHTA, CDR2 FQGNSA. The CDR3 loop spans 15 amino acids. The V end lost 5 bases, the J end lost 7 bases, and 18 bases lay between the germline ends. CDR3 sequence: CASSPRGGAGNEQFF. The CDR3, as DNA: TGTGCCAGCAGCCCACGTGGTGGGGCCGGGAATGAGCAGTTCTTC. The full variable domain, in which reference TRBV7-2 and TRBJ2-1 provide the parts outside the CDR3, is GAGVSQSPSNKVTEKGKDVELRCDPISGHTALYWYRQSLGQGLEFLIYFQGNSAPDKSGLPSDRFSAERTGGSVSTLTIQRTQQEDSAVYLCASSPRGGAGNEQFFGPGTRLTVL.

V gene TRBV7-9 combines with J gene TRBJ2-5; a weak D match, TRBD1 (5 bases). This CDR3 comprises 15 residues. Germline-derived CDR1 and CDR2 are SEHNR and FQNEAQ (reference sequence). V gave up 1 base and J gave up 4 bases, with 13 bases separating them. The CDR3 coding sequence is TGTGCCAGCAGCTTAGTCCAGGGAAGCCCAGAGACCCAGTACTTC. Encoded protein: CASSLVQGSPETQYF.

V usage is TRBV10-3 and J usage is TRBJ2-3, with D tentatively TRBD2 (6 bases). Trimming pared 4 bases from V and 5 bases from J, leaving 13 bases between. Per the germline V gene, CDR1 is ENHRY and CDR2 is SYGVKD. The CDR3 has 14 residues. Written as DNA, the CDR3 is TGTGCCATCAGTGGGTTACTAGCTCGAGATACGCAGTATTTT. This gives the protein CAISGLLARDTQYF.

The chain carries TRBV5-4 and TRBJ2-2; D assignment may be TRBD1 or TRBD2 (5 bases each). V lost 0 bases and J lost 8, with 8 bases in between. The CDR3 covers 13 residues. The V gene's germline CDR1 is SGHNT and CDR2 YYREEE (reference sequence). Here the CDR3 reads CASSLAGLGELFF. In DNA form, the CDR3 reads TGTGCCAGCAGCTTGGCGGGGCTGGGGGAGCTGTTTTTT.

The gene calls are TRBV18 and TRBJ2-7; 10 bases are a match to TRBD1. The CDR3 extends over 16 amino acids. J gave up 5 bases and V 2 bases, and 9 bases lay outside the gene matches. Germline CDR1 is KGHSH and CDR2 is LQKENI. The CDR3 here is CASSPEIDRGLDEQYV. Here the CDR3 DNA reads TGTGCCAGCTCACCAGAAATCGACAGGGGGCTGGACGAGCAGTACGTC.

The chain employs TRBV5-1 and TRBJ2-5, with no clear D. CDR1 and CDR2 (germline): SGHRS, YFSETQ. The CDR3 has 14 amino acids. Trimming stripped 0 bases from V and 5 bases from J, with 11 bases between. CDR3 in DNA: TGCGCCAGCAGCTTGGGTGGGCCCAGGGAGACCCAGTACTTC. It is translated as CASSLGGPRETQYF.

The CDR3 loop reads CASSLNRAYNEQFF. In DNA, the CDR3 is TGTGCCAGCAGCTTAAACCGGGCGTACAATGAGCAGTTCTTC. This chain links TRBV7-3 with TRBJ2-1, with unresolved D. The germline gives CDR1 SGHTA, CDR2 FQGTGA. This CDR3 is built from 14 residues. Trimming pared 1 base from V and 4 bases from J, leaving 8 bases between. Filled out from reference TRBV7-3 and TRBJ2-1, the complete variable domain reads GAGVSQTPSNKVTEKGKYVELRCDPISGHTALYWYRQSLGQGPEFLIYFQGTGAADDSGLPNDRFFAVRPEGSVSTLKIQRTERGDSAVYLCASSLNRAYNEQFFGPGTRLTVL.

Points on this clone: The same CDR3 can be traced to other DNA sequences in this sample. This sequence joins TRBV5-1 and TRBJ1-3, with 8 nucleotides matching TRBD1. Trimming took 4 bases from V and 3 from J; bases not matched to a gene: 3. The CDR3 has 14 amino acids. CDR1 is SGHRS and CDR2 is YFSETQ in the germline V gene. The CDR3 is CASSPGGSGNTIYF. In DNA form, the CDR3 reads TGCGCCAGCAGCCCAGGGGGCAGTGGAAACACCATATATTTT.

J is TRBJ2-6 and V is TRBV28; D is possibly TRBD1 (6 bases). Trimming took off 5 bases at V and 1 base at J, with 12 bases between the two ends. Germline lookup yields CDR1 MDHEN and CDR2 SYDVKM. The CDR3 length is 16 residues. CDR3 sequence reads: CASSLGQTSGANVLTF. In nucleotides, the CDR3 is TGTGCCAGCAGTCTAGGACAGACTTCTGGGGCCAACGTCCTGACTTTC.

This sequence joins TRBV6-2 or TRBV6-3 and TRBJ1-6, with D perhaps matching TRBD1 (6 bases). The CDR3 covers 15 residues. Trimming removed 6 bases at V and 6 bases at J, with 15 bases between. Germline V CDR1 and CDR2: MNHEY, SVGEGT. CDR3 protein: CASSPQGNRNSPLHF. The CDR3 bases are TGTGCCAGCAGCCCTCAGGGGAACCGTAATTCACCCCTCCACTTT.

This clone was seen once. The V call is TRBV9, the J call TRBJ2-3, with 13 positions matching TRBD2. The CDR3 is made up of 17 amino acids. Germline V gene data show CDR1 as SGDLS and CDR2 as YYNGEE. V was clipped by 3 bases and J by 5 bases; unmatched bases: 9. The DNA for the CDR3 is TGTGCCAGCAGCGCGCATACTAGCGGGGGGGCCGTAGATACGCAGTATTTT. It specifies CASSAHTSGGAVDTQYF.

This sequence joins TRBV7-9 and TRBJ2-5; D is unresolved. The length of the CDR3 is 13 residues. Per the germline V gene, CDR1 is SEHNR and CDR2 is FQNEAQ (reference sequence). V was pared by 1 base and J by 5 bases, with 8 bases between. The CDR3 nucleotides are TGTGCCAGCAGCTTAGATCATGGGGAGACCCAGTACTTC. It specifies CASSLDHGETQYF.

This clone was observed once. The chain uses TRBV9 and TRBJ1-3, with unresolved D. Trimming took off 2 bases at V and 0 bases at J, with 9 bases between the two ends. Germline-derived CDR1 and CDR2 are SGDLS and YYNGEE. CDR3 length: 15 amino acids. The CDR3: CASSVEVSSGNTIYF. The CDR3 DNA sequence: TGTGCCAGCAGCGTGGAGGTTAGCTCTGGAAACACCATATATTTT.

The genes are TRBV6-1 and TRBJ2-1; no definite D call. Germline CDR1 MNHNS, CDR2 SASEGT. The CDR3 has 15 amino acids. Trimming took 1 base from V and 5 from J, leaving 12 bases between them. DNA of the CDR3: TGTGCCAGCAGTGAAGGGATTTTCTCAAACAATGAGCAGTTCTTC. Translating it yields CASSEGIFSNNEQFF.

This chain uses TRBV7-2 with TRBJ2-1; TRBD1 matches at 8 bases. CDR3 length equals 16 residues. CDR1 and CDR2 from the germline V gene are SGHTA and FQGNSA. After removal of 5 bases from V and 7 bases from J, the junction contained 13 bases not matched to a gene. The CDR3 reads CASSTAPGQGRNEQFF. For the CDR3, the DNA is TGTGCCAGCAGCACGGCGCCTGGACAGGGTCGGAATGAGCAGTTCTTC. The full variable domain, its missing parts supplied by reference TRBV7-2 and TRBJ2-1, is GAGVSQSPSNKVTEKGKDVELRCDPISGHTALYWYRQSLGQGLEFLIYFQGNSAPDKSGLPSDRFSAERTGGSVSTLTIQRTQQEDSAVYLCASSTAPGQGRNEQFFGPGTRLTVL.

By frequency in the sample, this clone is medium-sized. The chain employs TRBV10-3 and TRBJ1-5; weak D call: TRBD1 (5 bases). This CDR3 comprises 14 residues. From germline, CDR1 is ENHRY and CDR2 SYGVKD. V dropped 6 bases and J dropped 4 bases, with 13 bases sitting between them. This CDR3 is CAISPGGVNQPQHF. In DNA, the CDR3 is TGTGCCATCAGCCCCGGGGGAGTGAATCAGCCCCAGCATTTT.

CDR3 in DNA: TGCGCCAGCAGCCAAGTTGGCCGCCCGGATACGCAGTATTTT. This gives the protein CASSQVGRPDTQYF. This chain connects TRBV4-1 to TRBJ2-3; D is unclear. V was clipped by 1 base and J by 6 bases, with 11 bases between them. Looked up from germline, CDR1 is MGHRA and CDR2 is YSYEKL. The CDR3 spans 14 residues.

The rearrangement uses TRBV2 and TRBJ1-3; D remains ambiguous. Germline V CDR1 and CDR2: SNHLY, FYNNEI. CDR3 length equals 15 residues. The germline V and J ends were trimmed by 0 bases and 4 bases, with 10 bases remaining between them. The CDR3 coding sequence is TGTGCCAGCAGTGAAGCACGGTCTGGCGGAAACACCATATATTTT. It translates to CASSEARSGGNTIYF.

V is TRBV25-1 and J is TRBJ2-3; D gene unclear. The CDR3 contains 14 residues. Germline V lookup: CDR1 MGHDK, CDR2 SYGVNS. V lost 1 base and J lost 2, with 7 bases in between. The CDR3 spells CASSESKTTDTQYF. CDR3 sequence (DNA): TGTGCCAGCAGTGAATCTAAAACCACAGATACGCAGTATTTT.

CDR3 region: CASSYSTEFNYGYTF. CDR3 bases: TGTGCCAGCAGTTACTCGACAGAGTTCAACTATGGCTACACCTTC. V usage is TRBV6-2 or TRBV6-3 and J usage is TRBJ1-2; D is perhaps TRBD1 (5 bases). Trimming shortened V by 0 bases and J by 2 bases, and 10 bases separated the two germline ends. Germline V gene data show CDR1 as MNHEY and CDR2 as SVGEGT. The CDR3 loop spans 15 amino acids.

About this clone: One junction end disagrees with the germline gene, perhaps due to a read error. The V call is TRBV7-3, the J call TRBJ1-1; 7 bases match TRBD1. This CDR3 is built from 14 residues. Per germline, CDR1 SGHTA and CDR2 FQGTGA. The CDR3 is CASSVTGEHTEAFF. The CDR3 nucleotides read TGTGCCAGCAGCGTAACAGGGGAACACACTGAAGCTTTCTTT.

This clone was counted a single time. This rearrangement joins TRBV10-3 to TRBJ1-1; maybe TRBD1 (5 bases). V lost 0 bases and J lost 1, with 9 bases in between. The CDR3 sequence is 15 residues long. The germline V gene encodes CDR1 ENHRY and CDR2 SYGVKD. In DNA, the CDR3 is TGTGCCATCAGTGAGTCGGGGCAGGCGAACACTGAAGCTTTCTTT. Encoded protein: CAISESGQANTEAFF.

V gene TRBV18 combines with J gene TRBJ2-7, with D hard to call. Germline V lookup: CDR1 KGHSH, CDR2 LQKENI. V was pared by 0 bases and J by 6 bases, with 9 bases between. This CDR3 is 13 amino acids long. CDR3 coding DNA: TGTGCCAGCTCACCACCAGGGAAGTCCGAGCAGTACGTC. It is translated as CASSPPGKSEQYV.